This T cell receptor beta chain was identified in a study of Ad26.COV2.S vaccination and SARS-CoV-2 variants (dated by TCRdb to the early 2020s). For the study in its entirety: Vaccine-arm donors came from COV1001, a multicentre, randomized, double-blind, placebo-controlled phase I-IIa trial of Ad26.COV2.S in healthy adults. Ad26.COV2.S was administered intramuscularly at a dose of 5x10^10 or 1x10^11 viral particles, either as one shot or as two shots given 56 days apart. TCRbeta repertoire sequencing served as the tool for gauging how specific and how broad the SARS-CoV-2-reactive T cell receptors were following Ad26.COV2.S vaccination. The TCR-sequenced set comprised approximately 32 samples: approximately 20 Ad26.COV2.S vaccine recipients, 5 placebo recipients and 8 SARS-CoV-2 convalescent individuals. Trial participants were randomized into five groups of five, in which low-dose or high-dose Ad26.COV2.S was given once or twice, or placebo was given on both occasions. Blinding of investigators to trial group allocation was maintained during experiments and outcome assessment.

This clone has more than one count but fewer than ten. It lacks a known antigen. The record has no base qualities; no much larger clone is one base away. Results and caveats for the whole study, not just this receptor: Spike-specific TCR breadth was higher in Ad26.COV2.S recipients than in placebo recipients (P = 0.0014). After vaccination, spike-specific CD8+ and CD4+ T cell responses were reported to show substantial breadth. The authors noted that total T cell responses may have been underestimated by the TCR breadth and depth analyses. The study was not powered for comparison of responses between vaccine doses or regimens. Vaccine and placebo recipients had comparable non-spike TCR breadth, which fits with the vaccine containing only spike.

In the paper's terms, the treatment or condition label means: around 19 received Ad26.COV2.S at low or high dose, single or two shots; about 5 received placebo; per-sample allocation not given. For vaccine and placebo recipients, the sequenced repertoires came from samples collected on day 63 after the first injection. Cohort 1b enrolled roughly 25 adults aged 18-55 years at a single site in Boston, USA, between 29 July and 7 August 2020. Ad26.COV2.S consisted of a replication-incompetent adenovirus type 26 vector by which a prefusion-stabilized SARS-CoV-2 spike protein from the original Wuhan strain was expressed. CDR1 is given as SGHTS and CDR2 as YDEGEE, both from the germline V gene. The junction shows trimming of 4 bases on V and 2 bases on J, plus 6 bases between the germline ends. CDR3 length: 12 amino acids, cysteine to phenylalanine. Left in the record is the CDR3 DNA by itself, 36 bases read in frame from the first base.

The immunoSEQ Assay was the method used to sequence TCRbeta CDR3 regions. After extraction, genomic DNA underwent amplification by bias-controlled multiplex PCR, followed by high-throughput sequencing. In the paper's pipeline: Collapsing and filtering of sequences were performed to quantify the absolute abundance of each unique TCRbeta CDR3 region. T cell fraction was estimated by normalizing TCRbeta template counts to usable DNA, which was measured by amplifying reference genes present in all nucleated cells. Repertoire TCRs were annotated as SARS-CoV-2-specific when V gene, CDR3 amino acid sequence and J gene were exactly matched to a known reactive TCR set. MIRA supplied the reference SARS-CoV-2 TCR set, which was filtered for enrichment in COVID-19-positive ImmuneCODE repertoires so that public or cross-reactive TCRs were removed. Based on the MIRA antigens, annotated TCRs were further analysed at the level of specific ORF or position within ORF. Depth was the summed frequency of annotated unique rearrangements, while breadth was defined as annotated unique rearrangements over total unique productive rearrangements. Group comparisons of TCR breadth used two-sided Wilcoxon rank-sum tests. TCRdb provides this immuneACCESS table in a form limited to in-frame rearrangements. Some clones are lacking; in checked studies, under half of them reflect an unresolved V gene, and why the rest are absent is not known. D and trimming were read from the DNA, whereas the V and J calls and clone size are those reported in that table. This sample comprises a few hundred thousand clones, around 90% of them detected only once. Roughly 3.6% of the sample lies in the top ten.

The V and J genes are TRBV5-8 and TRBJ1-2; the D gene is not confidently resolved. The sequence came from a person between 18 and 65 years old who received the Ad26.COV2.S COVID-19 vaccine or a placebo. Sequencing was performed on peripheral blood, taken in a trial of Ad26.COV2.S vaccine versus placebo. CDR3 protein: CASSRANYGYTF. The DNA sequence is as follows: TGTGCCAGCAGCAGGGCCAACTATGGCTACACCTTC.